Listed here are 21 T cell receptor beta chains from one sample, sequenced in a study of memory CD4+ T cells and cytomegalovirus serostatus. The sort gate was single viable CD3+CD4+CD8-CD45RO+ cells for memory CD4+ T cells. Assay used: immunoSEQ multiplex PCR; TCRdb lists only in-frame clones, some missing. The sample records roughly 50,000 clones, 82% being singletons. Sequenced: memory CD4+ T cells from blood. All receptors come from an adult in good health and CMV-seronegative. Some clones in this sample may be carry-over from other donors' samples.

The CDR3 nucleotides are TGTGCCAGCAGCGCCTACTGGGACCTGGGGGTGGCTAATGAAAAACTGTTTTTT. It codes for CASSAYWDLGVANEKLFF. J is TRBJ1-4 and V is TRBV5-6; a possible D gene is TRBD1 (5 bases). V lost 4 bases to trimming and J lost 3 bases, with 22 bases between them. The CDR3 totals 18 residues. Germline-derived CDR1 and CDR2 are SGHDT and YYEEEE.

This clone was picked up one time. The CDR3 loop reads CASSPGSRGRLVDQPQHF. CDR3 bases: TGTGCCAGCAGCCCCGGGTCCCGGGGGCGTCTTGTAGATCAGCCCCAGCATTTT. The gene calls are TRBV7-9 and TRBJ1-5; possible D gene TRBD1, 6 bases. V lost 5 bases to trimming and J lost 5 bases, with 25 bases between them. The germline V gene has CDR1 SEHNR and CDR2 FQNEAQ (reference sequence). The CDR3 sequence is 18 residues long. The full variable domain, in which reference TRBV7-9 and TRBJ1-5 provide the parts outside the CDR3, is DTGVSQNPRHKITKRGQNVTFRCDPISEHNRLYWYRQTLGQGPEFLTYFQNEAQLEKSRLLSDRFSAERPKGSFSTLEIQRTEQGDSAMYLCASSPGSRGRLVDQPQHFGDGTRLSIL.

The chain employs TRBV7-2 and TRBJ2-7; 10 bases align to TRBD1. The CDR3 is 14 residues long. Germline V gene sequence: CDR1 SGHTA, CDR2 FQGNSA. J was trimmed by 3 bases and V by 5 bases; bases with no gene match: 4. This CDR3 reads CASSEGQGGYEQYF. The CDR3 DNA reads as TGTGCCAGCAGCGAAGGACAGGGGGGCTACGAGCAGTACTTC.

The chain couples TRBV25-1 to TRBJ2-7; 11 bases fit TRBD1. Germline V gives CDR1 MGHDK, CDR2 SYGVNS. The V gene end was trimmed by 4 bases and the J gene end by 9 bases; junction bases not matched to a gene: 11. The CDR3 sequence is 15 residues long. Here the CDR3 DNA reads TGTGCCAGCAGTGGGACAGGGGGCGTAGTTCCTCGGCAGTACTTC. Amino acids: CASSGTGGVVPRQYF.

The CDR3 spells CASSIDWGLASSDTQYF. The CDR3 bases are TGTGCCAGTAGTATAGATTGGGGACTAGCTTCTTCAGATACGCAGTATTTT. This rearrangement joins TRBV19 to TRBJ2-3; 9 bases agree with TRBD2. Germline V gene data show CDR1 as LNHDA and CDR2 as SQIVND (reference sequence). The V and J ends lost 0 bases and 4 bases, in that order; junction bases with no gene match: 8. The CDR3 length is 17 residues. The full variable domain, completed using reference TRBV19 and TRBJ2-3, is DGGITQSPKYLFRKEGQNVTLSCEQNLNHDAMYWYRQDPGQGLRLIYYSQIVNDFQKGDIAEGYSVSREKKESFPLTVTSAQKNPTAFYLCASSIDWGLASSDTQYFGPGTRLTVL.

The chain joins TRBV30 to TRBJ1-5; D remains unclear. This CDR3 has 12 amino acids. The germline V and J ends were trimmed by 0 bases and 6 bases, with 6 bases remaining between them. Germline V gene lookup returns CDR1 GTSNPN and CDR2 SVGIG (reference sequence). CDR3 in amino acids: CAWSVPSQPQHF. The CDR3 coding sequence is TGTGCCTGGAGTGTCCCGAGTCAGCCCCAGCATTTT.

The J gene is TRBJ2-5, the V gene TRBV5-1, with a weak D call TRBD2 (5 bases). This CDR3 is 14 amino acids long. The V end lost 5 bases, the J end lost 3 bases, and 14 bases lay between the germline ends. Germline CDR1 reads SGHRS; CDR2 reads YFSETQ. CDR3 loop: CASRRAPGEETQYF. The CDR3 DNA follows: TGCGCCAGCAGAAGGGCCCCCGGGGAAGAGACCCAGTACTTC.

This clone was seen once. The DNA of the CDR3 is TGTGCCAGCAGCTCGTCGGGGGGCACTGGAAACACCATATATTTT. It specifies CASSSSGGTGNTIYF. The chain recombines TRBV7-3 with TRBJ1-3; tentatively, D is TRBD1 (6 bases). Trimming removed 4 bases from V and 2 bases from J, with 12 bases in between. Per the germline V gene, CDR1 is SGHTA and CDR2 is FQGTGA. The CDR3 consists of 15 residues.

The CDR3: CASSAGAVGNQPQHF. CDR3 nucleotide sequence: TGTGCCAGCAGTGCAGGGGCTGTTGGCAATCAGCCCCAGCATTTT. J is TRBJ1-5 and V is TRBV27, with a weak D call TRBD1 (6 bases). The germline gives CDR1 MNHEY, CDR2 SMNVEV (reference sequence). This CDR3 is 15 amino acids long. V was shortened by 5 bases and J by 2 bases, with 13 bases between the two germline ends.

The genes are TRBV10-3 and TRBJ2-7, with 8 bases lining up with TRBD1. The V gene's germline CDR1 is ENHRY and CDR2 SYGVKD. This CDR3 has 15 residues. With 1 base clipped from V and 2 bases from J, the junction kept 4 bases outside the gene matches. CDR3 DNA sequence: TGTGCCATCAGTGAGTTTGACAGGGGACCCTACGAGCAGTACTTC. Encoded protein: CAISEFDRGPYEQYF.

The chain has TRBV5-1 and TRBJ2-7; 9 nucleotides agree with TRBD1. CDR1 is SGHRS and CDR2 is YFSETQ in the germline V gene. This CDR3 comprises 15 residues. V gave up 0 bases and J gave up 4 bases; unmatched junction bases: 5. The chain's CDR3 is CASSLDGTGFYEQYF. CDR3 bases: TGCGCCAGCAGCTTGGACGGGACAGGGTTTTACGAGCAGTACTTC.

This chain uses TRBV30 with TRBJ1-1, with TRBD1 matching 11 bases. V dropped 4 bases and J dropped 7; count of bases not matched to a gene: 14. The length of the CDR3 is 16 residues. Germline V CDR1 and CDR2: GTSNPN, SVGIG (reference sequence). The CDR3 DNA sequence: TGTGCCTGGACCATTACACTCGGACAGGGGGCGGATGAAGCTTTCTTT. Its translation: CAWTITLGQGADEAFF.

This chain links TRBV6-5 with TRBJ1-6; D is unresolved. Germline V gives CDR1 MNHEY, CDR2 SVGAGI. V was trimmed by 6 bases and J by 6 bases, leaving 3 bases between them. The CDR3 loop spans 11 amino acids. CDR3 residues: CASRRNSPLHF. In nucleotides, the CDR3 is TGTGCCAGCAGGCGTAATTCACCCCTCCACTTT.

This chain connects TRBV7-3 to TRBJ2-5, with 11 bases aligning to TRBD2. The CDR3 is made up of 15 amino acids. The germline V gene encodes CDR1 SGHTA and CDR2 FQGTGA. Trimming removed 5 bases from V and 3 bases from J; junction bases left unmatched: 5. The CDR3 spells CASSQSGLAEETQYF. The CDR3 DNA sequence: TGTGCCAGCAGCCAATCGGGACTAGCGGAAGAGACCCAGTACTTC. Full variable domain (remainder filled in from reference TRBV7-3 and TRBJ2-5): GAGVSQTPSNKVTEKGKYVELRCDPISGHTALYWYRQSLGQGPEFLIYFQGTGAADDSGLPNDRFFAVRPEGSVSTLKIQRTERGDSAVYLCASSQSGLAEETQYFGPGTRLLVL.

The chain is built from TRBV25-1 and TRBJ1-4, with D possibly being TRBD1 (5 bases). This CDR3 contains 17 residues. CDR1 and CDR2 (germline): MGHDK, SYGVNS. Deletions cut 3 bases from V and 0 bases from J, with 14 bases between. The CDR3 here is CASSEGQGVATNEKLFF. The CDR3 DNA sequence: TGTGCCAGCAGTGAGGGGCAGGGAGTTGCAACTAATGAAAAACTGTTTTTT.

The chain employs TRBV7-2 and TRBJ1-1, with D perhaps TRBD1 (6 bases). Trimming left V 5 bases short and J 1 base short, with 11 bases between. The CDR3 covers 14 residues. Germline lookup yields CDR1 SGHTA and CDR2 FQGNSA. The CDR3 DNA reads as TGTGCCAGCAGCATACTACAGGGGAACACTGAAGCTTTCTTT. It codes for CASSILQGNTEAFF.

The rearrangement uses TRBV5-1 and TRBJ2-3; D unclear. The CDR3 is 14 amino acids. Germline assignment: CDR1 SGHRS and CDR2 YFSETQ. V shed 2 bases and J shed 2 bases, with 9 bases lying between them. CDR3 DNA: TGCGCCAGCAGCTTAGGCAGCCCCACAGATACGCAGTATTTT. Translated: CASSLGSPTDTQYF.

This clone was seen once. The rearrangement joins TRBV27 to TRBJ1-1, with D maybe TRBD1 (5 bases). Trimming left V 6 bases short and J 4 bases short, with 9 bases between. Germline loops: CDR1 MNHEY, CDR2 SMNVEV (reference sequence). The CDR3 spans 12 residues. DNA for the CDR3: TGTGCCAGCAGGGGGGGAGGCACTGAAGCTTTCTTT. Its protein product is CASRGGGTEAFF.

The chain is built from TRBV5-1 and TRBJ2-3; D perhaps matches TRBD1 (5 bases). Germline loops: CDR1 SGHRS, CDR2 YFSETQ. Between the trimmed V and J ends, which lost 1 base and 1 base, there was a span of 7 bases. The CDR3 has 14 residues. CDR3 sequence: CASSLPQGTDTQYF. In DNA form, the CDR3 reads TGCGCCAGCAGCTTGCCACAGGGCACAGATACGCAGTATTTT.

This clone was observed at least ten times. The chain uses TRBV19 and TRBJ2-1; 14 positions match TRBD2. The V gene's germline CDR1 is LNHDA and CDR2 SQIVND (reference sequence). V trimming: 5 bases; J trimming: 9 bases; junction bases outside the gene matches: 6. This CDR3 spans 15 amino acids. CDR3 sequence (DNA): TGTGCCAGTAGTTCAGGGACTAGCGGGAGAGGTGAGCAGTTCTTC. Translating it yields CASSSGTSGRGEQFF.

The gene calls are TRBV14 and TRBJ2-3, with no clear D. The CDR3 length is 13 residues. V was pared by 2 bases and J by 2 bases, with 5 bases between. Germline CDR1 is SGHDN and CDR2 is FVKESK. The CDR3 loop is CASSQSHTDTQYF. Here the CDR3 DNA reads TGTGCCAGCAGCCAATCCCACACAGATACGCAGTATTTT.